The 10 T cell receptor beta chains listed next were all sequenced from one sample in a study of radiotherapy plus CTLA-4 blockade in lung cancer. Generated by immunoSEQ multiplex PCR, the TCRdb table keeps only in-frame clones and is missing some. The table has about 120,000 clones, more than 65% seen once. The material sequenced was peripheral blood, taken from a patient treated with radiotherapy plus ipilimumab. The receptors stem from a human donor with non-small cell lung cancer who had a partial response to radiotherapy plus ipilimumab.

The chain employs TRBV18 and TRBJ1-1, with D perhaps TRBD1 (5 bases). V lost 2 bases and J 4 bases, leaving 8 bases between the germline ends. Germline V gene lookup returns CDR1 KGHSH and CDR2 LQKENI. This CDR3 is built from 13 residues. The DNA of the CDR3 is TGTGCCAGCTCACCAATGGGGGGCACTGAAGCTTTCTTT. As protein: CASSPMGGTEAFF.

The chain employs TRBV15 and TRBJ2-5, with a weak D call TRBD1 (5 bases). Germline values: CDR1 LNHNV, CDR2 YYDKDF (reference sequence). The CDR3 is 18 residues long. Trimming removed 0 bases from V and 0 bases from J, with 17 bases in between. The CDR3 sequence: CATSRDGLDPRDQETQYF. The CDR3 coding sequence is TGTGCCACCAGCAGAGATGGCTTGGATCCCAGGGACCAAGAGACCCAGTACTTC.

V usage is TRBV2 and J usage is TRBJ1-1; 10 positions agree with TRBD1. The CDR3 sequence is 14 residues long. V lost 2 bases to trimming and J lost 5 bases; unmatched junction nucleotides: 2. Germline lookup yields CDR1 SNHLY and CDR2 FYNNEI. CDR3 loop: CASSERTGGTEAFF. In DNA, the CDR3 is TGTGCCAGCAGTGAACGGACAGGGGGGACTGAAGCTTTCTTT. The full variable domain, completed using reference TRBV2 and TRBJ1-1, is EPEVTQTPSHQVTQMGQEVILRCVPISNHLYFYWYRQILGQKVEFLVSFYNNEISEKSEIFDDQFSVERPDGSNFTLKIRSTKLEDSAMYFCASSERTGGTEAFFGQGTRLTVV.

The chain employs TRBV4-1 and TRBJ1-5; TRBD1 might be the D (6 bases). Germline lookup yields CDR1 MGHRA and CDR2 YSYEKL. The CDR3 extends over 17 amino acids. Trimming removed 0 bases at V and 5 bases at J, with 17 bases between. CDR3 in DNA: TGCGCCAGCAGCCAAGAGGGGCATGCGGGGGCCGATCAGCCCCAGCATTTT. Translated, it gives CASSQEGHAGADQPQHF.

This sequence joins TRBV7-2 and TRBJ2-3; maybe TRBD2 (6 bases). Per germline, CDR1 SGHTA and CDR2 FQGNSA. Trimming pared 0 bases from V and 6 bases from J, leaving 10 bases between. The CDR3 consists of 14 residues. The CDR3 DNA reads TGTGCCAGCAGCTTAGCCCGGGAGCGGGATACGCAGTATTTT. It encodes CASSLARERDTQYF.

The chain couples TRBV7-6 to TRBJ1-5; 9 nucleotides agree with TRBD1. The CDR3 consists of 16 residues. In germline, CDR1 is SGHVS, CDR2 FNYEAQ. V lost 5 bases to trimming and J lost 0 bases; unmatched junction nucleotides: 5. The DNA for the CDR3 is TGTGCCAGCAGCCCAGGGACAGGGTCTAGCAATCAGCCCCAGCATTTT. Translated: CASSPGTGSSNQPQHF.

The rearrangement joins TRBV20-1 to TRBJ2-1; no firm D call. The germline V gene has CDR1 DFQATT and CDR2 SNEGSKA (reference sequence). The CDR3 extends over 11 amino acids. V shed 3 bases and J shed 8 bases, with 8 bases lying between them. The CDR3 sequence: CSASWLDEQFF. CDR3 DNA: TGCAGTGCTAGCTGGCTAGATGAGCAGTTCTTC.

This chain uses TRBV12-5 with TRBJ2-1; 9 bases agree with TRBD2. The V and J ends lost 8 bases and 6 bases, in that order; junction bases with no gene match: 5. Germline V gene sequence: CDR1 LGHNT, CDR2 FRNRAP. There are 13 residues in the CDR3. The CDR3 protein is CASSLAGLNEQFF. For the CDR3, the DNA is TGTGCTAGTTCCCTAGCGGGACTCAATGAGCAGTTCTTC. The full variable domain, completed using reference TRBV12-5 and TRBJ2-1, is DARVTQTPRHKVTEMGQEVTMRCQPILGHNTVFWYRQTMMQGLELLAYFRNRAPLDDSGMPKDRFSAEMPDATLATLKIQPSEPRDSAVYFCASSLAGLNEQFFGPGTRLTVL.

The chain joins TRBV10-2 to TRBJ2-1; 15 nucleotides match TRBD2. CDR1 and CDR2 (germline): WSHSY, SAAADI. This CDR3 is 16 amino acids long. V lost 6 bases and J lost 12; bases outside the gene matches: 12. The CDR3 region has the DNA TGCGCCAGCAGCGCTCAGGGACTAGCGGGAGGCTTGGTGCAGTTCTTC. Translating gives CASSAQGLAGGLVQFF.

CDR3 in amino acids: CASTKGGETYEQYF. CDR3 in DNA: TGTGCCAGCACCAAAGGGGGGGAGACCTACGAGCAGTACTTC. The chain joins TRBV28 to TRBJ2-7; a possible D gene is TRBD2 (7 bases). The ends were cut back, 7 bases at V and 2 bases at J, with 15 bases in the middle. The CDR3 is 14 residues long. CDR1 and CDR2 from the germline V gene are MDHEN and SYDVKM. Full variable domain (missing parts from reference TRBV28 and TRBJ2-7): DVKVTQSSRYLVKRTGEKVFLECVQDMDHENMFWYRQDPGLGLRLIYFSYDVKMKEKGDIPEGYSVSREKKERFSLILESASTNQTSMYLCASTKGGETYEQYFGPGTRLTVT.